This section outlines one T cell receptor (beta chain) sequence together with its context. Its antigen is currently unknown. These data come from a study of shared clonotypes between healthy human individuals. For the study at large: Each donor contributed plates that comprised three CD4 naive, three CD4 memory, two CD8 naive and one CD8 memory.

Profiling relied on immunoSEQ multiplex PCR, and the TCRdb table lists in-frame clones only, not all of them. The sample consists of 850,000 to 1,100,000 clones, about 80% of them appearing once. Study results and caveats: Clonotypes shared by all four donors outscored non-shared clonotypes in generation probability. Generally, naive subsets came out with larger estimated richness than memory subsets.

The TCR comes from a man younger than 35 in good health. Some clones in this sample may be carry-over from other donors' samples. The sequenced sample consisted of memory CD4+ T cells from PBMCs. Subset in this sample: CD45RA-negative fraction.

CDR3 in amino acids: CASQDSSNQPQHF. The CDR3 region has the DNA TGTGCCAGCCAAGACAGTAGCAATCAGCCCCAGCATTTT. This rearrangement joins TRBV18 to TRBJ1-5; D might be TRBD1 (5 bases). In germline, CDR1 is KGHSH, CDR2 LQKENI. Trimming shortened V by 8 bases and J by 0 bases, and 8 bases separated the two germline ends. This CDR3 has 13 amino acids.